This TCR beta chain was sequenced in a study of OX40 agonist ivuxolimab in advanced cancers. Whole-study findings and limits: Partial responders at 0.1-3.0 mg/kg had among the lowest clonal expansion.

The V segment lost 0 bases and the J segment 9 bases; nucleotides outside the gene matches: 8. Germline V lookup: CDR1 SGHKS, CDR2 YYEKEE (reference sequence). CDR3 size: 15 residues. As for this clone: The target antigen is unknown.

TCRdb's copy holds only in-frame clones and misses some; the assay was immunoSEQ multiplex PCR. The table includes 55,000 to 90,000 clones, 80% to 90% detected once. This TCR came from an adult with an advanced solid tumor such as melanoma, head and neck, liver or kidney cancer. The J gene is TRBJ2-1, the V gene TRBV5-5; 8 bases align to TRBD2. The specimen was CD4+ or CD8+ T cells sorted from blood, collected in a trial of the OX40 agonist ivuxolimab. The CDR3 bases are TGTGCCAGCAGCTTGGGGGGACTAGTTCAGGGTGAGCAGTTCTTC. This sequence encodes CASSLGGLVQGEQFF. The complete variable domain, with remaining parts taken from reference TRBV5-5 and TRBJ2-1, reads DAGVTQSPTHLIKTRGQQVTLRCSPISGHKSVSWYQQVLGQGPQFIFQYYEKEERGRGNFPDRFSARQFPNYSSELNVNALLLGDSALYLCASSLGGLVQGEQFFGPGTRLTVL.